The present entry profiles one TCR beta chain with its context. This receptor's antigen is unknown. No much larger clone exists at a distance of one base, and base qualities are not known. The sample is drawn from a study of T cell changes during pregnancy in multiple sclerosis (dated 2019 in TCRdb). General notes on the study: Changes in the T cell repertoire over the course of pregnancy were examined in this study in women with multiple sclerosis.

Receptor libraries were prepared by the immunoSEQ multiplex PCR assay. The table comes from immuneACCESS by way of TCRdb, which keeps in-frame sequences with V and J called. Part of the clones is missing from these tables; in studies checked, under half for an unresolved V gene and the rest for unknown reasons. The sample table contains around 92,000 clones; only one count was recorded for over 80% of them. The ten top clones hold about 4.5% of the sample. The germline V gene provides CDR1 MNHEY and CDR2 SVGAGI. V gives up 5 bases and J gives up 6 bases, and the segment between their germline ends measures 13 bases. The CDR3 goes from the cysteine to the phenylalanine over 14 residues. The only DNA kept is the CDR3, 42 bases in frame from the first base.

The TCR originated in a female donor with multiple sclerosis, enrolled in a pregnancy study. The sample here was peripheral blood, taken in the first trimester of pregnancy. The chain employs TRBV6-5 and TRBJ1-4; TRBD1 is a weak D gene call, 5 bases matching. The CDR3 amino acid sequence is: CASSLQGVHEKLFF. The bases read TGTGCCAGCAGTCTTCAGGGTGTACATGAAAAACTGTTTTTT.